Shown below are 23 T cell receptor beta chains from a single sample sequenced in a study of blood T cells in healthy people across ages. A second PCR of about 6 to 12 cycles used a sample-barcoded 5' primer and a J-beta primer mix. From the 5' RACE reads, TCRdb called clonotypes with MiXCR, one entry per CDR3 protein. Of about 1 million distinct CDR3 sequences in the sample, roughly 45% were seen once. Sequenced material: blood. Source of these receptors: a woman aged 60-70 years in good health.

A word on this clonotype: Relative to the germline gene, one junction end is altered; a read error may explain this. The genes are TRBV6-2 or TRBV6-3 and TRBJ2-4; D possibly corresponds to TRBD2 (6 bases). Near its end, the DNA agrees better with TRBJ2-7, so the J call may be wrong. The CDR3 has 13 amino acids. From germline, CDR1 is MNHEY and CDR2 SVGEGT. In DNA form, the CDR3 reads TGTGCCTGCAGCCCCCTTAGCGGACGCGAGCAGTACTTC. Its translation is CACSPLSGREQYF.

CDR3 region: CASSYIGVQLFF. The CDR3 nucleotides read TGTGCCAGCAGTTACATTGGCGTACAGCTGTTTTTT. This chain uses TRBV6-6 with TRBJ1-4; D is unresolved. Germline-derived CDR1 and CDR2 are MNHNY and SVGAGI (reference sequence). The CDR3 totals 12 residues. V was trimmed by 2 bases and J by 14 bases, leaving 12 bases between them.

This clonotype was counted between two and nine times. This chain uses TRBV27 with TRBJ1-6, with 7 nucleotides matching TRBD1. CDR3 length: 15 amino acids. Unmatched junction bases numbered 5, after V lost 3 bases and J lost 6 bases. Looked up from germline, CDR1 is MNHEY and CDR2 is SMNVEV (reference sequence). CDR3 nucleotide sequence: TGTGCCAGCAGTTTGGGCAACAGGGGTAATTCACCCCTCCACTTT. It codes for CASSLGNRGNSPLHF.

The chain combines TRBV11-2 with TRBJ2-3; a weak D match, TRBD2 (7 bases). Looked up from germline, CDR1 is SGHAT and CDR2 is FQNNGV. The CDR3 is 12 residues long. Written as DNA, the CDR3 is TGTTCGGGGGGCGGGAGTCCAGATACGCAGTATTTT. Translating it yields CSGGGSPDTQYF.

The rearrangement links TRBV12-3 or TRBV12-4 to TRBJ2-7; D uncertain. V lost 1 base and J 2 bases, leaving 6 bases between the germline ends. This CDR3 has 13 amino acids. Here the CDR3 reads CASSLVITYEQYF. In DNA form, the CDR3 reads TGTGCCAGCAGTTTAGTGATTACCTACGAGCAGTACTTC.

This clonotype turned up a few times. The J gene is TRBJ1-1, the V gene TRBV2, with D uncertain. Per germline, CDR1 SNHLY and CDR2 FYNNEI. V lost 2 bases, J lost 8 bases, and 6 bases lay in between. CDR3 length: 11 residues. CDR3 coding DNA: TGTGCCAGCAGTGAATGGAGGGAAGCTTTCTTT. As protein: CASSEWREAFF. Filled out from reference TRBV2 and TRBJ1-1, the complete variable domain reads EPEVTQTPSHQVTQMGQEVILRCVPISNHLYFYWYRQILGQKVEFLVSFYNNEISEKSEIFDDQFSVERPDGSNFTLKIRSTKLEDSAMYFCASSEWREAFFGQGTRLTVV.

A few counts support this clonotype. The chain combines TRBV15 with TRBJ2-5; D might be TRBD1 (6 bases). The J call may be mistaken, given a closer DNA end match to TRBJ2-7. The CDR3 contains 12 residues. Per the germline V gene, CDR1 is LNHNV and CDR2 is YYDKDF (reference sequence). The CDR3 loop reads CATSHNRVEQYF. CDR3 nucleotide sequence: TGTGCCACCAGCCACAACAGGGTCGAGCAGTACTTC.

This clonotype appeared a few times. The chain uses TRBV12-3 or TRBV12-4 and TRBJ1-5; no firm D call. The CDR3 extends over 14 amino acids. Trimming took off 6 bases at V and 4 bases at J, with 13 bases between the two ends. For the CDR3, the DNA is TGTGCCAGCAGCTCCGCCGGATGGAATCAGCCCCAGCATTTT. Translation gives CASSSAGWNQPQHF.

V is TRBV6-1 and J is TRBJ1-6, with 8 bases fitting TRBD1. This CDR3 is built from 15 residues. Germline V gene data show CDR1 as MNHNS and CDR2 as SASEGT. V dropped 7 bases and J dropped 4; count of bases not matched to a gene: 6. CDR3 nucleotide sequence: TGTGCCAGCATTTTCAGACAGGGGTATAATTCACCCCTCCACTTT. Protein product: CASIFRQGYNSPLHF.

Points on this clonotype: A junction end diverges from the germline sequence, so it may reflect a read error. The V and J genes are TRBV20-1 and TRBJ2-1, with 8 bases fitting TRBD1. The CDR3 is 16 amino acids. Germline V gene lookup returns CDR1 DFQATT and CDR2 SNEGSKA (reference sequence). The CDR3 sequence is CSARGGGQGSYNEQFF. The CDR3 DNA reads as TGCAGTGCCAGAGGGGGAGGACAGGGATCCTACAATGAGCAGTTCTTC.

The table lists this clonotype with a few counts. The chain recombines TRBV29-1 with TRBJ2-7; no firm D call. This CDR3 has 12 amino acids. Per germline, CDR1 SQVTM and CDR2 ANQGSEA. Trimming removed 2 bases at V and 7 bases at J, with 12 bases between. For the CDR3, the DNA is TGCAGCGTTGAAAGGCATCATCGGGAGCAGTACTTC. It yields the protein CSVERHHREQYF.

About this clonotype: A much larger clonotype is one base distant, so this may be a read error. This chain joins TRBV29-1 and TRBJ2-7; the D call may be TRBD1 or TRBD2 (6 bases each). Per the germline V gene, CDR1 is SQVTM and CDR2 is ANQGSEA. The CDR3 consists of 12 residues. CDR3 nucleotides: TGCAGCGCGGAGGGGGGCTCCTGCGAGCAGTACTTC. It specifies CSAEGGSCEQYF.

The CDR3, as DNA: TGTGCCAGCACACCTAGGGCCTCGGATGAGCAGTACTTC. It encodes CASTPRASDEQYF. J is TRBJ2-7 and V is TRBV3-1, with D hard to call. The V end lost 7 bases, the J end lost 7 bases, and 17 bases lay between the germline ends. The CDR3 length is 13 residues. CDR1 is LGHDT, CDR2 YNNKEL, per germline (reference sequence).

This sequence joins TRBV29-1 and TRBJ2-7; TRBD2 matches 9 bases. Germline V gene sequence: CDR1 SQVTM, CDR2 ANQGSEA. CDR3 length: 14 amino acids. The junction had 8 bases not matched to a gene; V was cut back by 3 bases and J by 5 bases. The CDR3 is CSVEGSGSVHEQYF. The CDR3 DNA reads TGCAGCGTTGAGGGTAGCGGGAGCGTCCACGAGCAGTACTTC.

The chain combines TRBV6-5 with TRBJ2-3, with 7 bases fitting TRBD2. The germline gives CDR1 MNHEY, CDR2 SVGAGI. Trimming took 8 bases from V and 0 from J; bases not matched to a gene: 8. CDR3 length: 15 residues. CDR3 loop: CASGVGSGSTDTQYF. CDR3 DNA: TGTGCCAGCGGGGTGGGTAGCGGGAGCACAGATACGCAGTATTTT.

The chain combines TRBV27 with TRBJ2-6; 8 bases align to TRBD1. After removal of 5 bases from V and 2 bases from J, the junction contained 8 bases not matched to a gene. Germline values: CDR1 MNHEY, CDR2 SMNVEV (reference sequence). The CDR3 sequence is 17 residues long. The CDR3 region is CASSPGQGLAGANVLTF. For the CDR3, the DNA is TGTGCCAGCAGTCCCGGACAGGGATTAGCTGGGGCCAACGTCCTGACTTTC.

This chain joins TRBV10-1 and TRBJ2-1; TRBD2 aligns across 9 bases. The V gene end was trimmed by 2 bases and the J gene end by 8 bases; junction bases not matched to a gene: 10. This CDR3 comprises 16 residues. Germline V CDR1 and CDR2: WNHNN, SYGVQD (reference sequence). The CDR3 sequence is CASSEGLAGSFDEQFF. Here the CDR3 DNA reads TGCGCCAGCAGTGAGGGCCTAGCGGGAAGCTTTGATGAGCAGTTCTTC.

About this clonotype itself: One end of the junction varies from germline; a read error may be responsible. The V gene is TRBV20-1, the J gene TRBJ2-3; 14 nucleotides agree with TRBD2. Looked up from germline, CDR1 is DFQATT and CDR2 is SNEGSKA (reference sequence). The CDR3 totals 17 residues. CDR3 sequence: CSASGQGTSGSTDTQYF. DNA for the CDR3: TGCAGTGCTAGTGGACAAGGGACTAGCGGGAGCACGGATACGCAGTATTTT.

V gene TRBV21-1 combines with J gene TRBJ2-5; the table's D call TRBD2 went unverified against the DNA. TRBV21-1 is a listed pseudogene. CDR3 length equals 17 residues. The DNA of the CDR3 is TGTGCCAGCAGCGGCCGGTGGCTAGCGGGAGACCAAGAGACCCAGTACTTC. It translates to CASSGRWLAGDQETQYF.

The genes are TRBV28 and TRBJ1-2; D remains ambiguous. Germline V gene sequence: CDR1 MDHEN, CDR2 SYDVKM. This CDR3 contains 12 residues. Trimming stripped 6 bases from V and 7 bases from J, with 12 bases between. The CDR3 DNA follows: TGTGCCAGCAGCTACAAGCCGTCTGGCTACACCTTC. Protein sequence: CASSYKPSGYTF.

In this sample, this clonotype turned up a few times. The chain links TRBV27 to TRBJ2-5; either TRBD1 or TRBD2 may supply D (5 bases each). The CDR3 runs 19 residues. The V gene lost 5 bases and the J gene lost 4 bases, with 29 bases spanning the gap. Germline CDR1 is MNHEY and CDR2 is SMNVEV (reference sequence). In DNA, the CDR3 is TGTGCCAGCAGTCCCCGAGGGTTCCCGAAGGGACCCCTCGGAGAGACCCAGTACTTC. Translating gives CASSPRGFPKGPLGETQYF.

This rearrangement joins TRBV7-2 to TRBJ2-4; TRBD2 matches 7 bases. The J call may be incorrect, as the DNA end agrees better with TRBJ2-5. This CDR3 contains 16 residues. CDR1 SGHTA and CDR2 FQGNSA come from the germline V gene. The CDR3 loop reads CASSLYAAGNQETQYF. The CDR3, as DNA: TGTGCCAGCAGCTTATACGCAGCGGGGAATCAAGAGACCCAGTACTTC.

The chain combines TRBV27 with TRBJ2-1, with 8 positions matching TRBD1. Germline CDR1 reads MNHEY; CDR2 reads SMNVEV (reference sequence). CDR3 length: 16 amino acids. The ends lost 1 base at V and 6 bases at J; junction bases unmatched: 8. The CDR3 DNA follows: TGTGCCAGCAGTTTATATCGCGGACAGGGTATCAATGAGCAGTTCTTC. It codes for CASSLYRGQGINEQFF.